In this sample, the clone carrying this TCR beta chain turned up a few times. Its specificity is not known. V shed 3 bases and J shed 3 bases, with 11 bases lying between them. Germline lookup yields CDR1 SGHVS and CDR2 FQNEAQ. This CDR3 contains 14 residues. This sample was included in a study of beta chain features in type 1 diabetes. Findings of the study overall: Whatever favoring of shorter templates PCR might show would apply equally to patients and controls.

Sorting of CD4+ naive, central memory, regulatory and stem cell-like memory cells was performed via CD45RO/CCR7/CD25/CD127/CD95/CD27. The isolated RNA, all of it, was reverse transcribed, so expressed TCRB transcripts were what got sequenced. Only in-frame clones appear in the TCRdb table, and some are missing; sequencing was by immunoSEQ multiplex PCR. This sample has 390,000 or so clones; 11% to 15% occur once, and the top ten carry about 0.04%. This TCR was sampled from a man aged 30 to 45 in good health. Sequenced sample: naive CD4+ T cells from blood. This chain uses TRBV7-8 with TRBJ2-5, with D possibly TRBD1 on 5 matching bases. CDR3 protein: CASSFRVGEETQYF. For the CDR3, the DNA is TGTGCCAGCAGCTTCAGGGTAGGGGAAGAGACCCAGTACTTC. Together with reference TRBV7-8 and TRBJ2-5, the CDR3 gives the full variable domain: GAGVSQSPRYKVAKRGQDVALRCDPISGHVSLFWYQQALGQGPEFLTYFQNEAQLDKSGLPSDRFFAERPEGSVSTLKIQRTQQEDSAVYLCASSFRVGEETQYFGPGTRLLVL.